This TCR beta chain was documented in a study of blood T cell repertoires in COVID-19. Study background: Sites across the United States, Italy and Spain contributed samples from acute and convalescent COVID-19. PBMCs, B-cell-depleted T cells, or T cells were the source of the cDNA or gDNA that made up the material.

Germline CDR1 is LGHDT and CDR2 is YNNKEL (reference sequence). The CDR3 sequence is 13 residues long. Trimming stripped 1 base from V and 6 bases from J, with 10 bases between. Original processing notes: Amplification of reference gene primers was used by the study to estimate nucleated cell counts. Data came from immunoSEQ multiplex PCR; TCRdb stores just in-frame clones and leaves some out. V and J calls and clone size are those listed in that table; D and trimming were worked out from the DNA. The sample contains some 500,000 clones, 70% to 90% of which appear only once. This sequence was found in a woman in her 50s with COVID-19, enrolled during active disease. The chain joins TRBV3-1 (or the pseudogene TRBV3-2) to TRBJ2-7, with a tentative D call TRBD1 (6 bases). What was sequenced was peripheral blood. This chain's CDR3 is CASSQVLGAEQYF. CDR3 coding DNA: TGTGCCAGCAGCCAAGTTCTGGGGGCCGAGCAGTACTTC.